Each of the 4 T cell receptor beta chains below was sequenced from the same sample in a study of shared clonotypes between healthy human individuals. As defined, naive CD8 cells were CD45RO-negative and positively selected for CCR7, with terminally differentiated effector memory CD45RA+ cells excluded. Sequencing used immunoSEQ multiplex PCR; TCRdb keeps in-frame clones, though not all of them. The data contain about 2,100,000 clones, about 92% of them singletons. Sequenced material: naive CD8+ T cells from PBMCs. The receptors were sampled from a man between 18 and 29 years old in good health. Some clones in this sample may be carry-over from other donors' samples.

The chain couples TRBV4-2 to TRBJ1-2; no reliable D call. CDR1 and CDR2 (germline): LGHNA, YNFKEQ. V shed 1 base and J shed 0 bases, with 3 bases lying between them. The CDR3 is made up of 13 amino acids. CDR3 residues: CASSQGPNYGYTF. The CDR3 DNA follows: TGTGCCAGCAGCCAAGGACCTAACTATGGCTACACCTTC.

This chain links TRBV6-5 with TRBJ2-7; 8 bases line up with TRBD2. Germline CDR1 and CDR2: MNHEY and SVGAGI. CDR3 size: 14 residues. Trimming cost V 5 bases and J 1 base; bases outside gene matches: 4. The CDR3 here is CASSERLASYEQYF. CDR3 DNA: TGTGCCAGCAGTGAGAGACTAGCGTCCTACGAGCAGTACTTC.

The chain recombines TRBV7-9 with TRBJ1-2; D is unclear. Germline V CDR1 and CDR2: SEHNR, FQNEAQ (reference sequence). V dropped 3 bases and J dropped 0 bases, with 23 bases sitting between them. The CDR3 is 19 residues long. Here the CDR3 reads CASSFSTALTADANYGYTF. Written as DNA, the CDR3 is TGTGCCAGCAGCTTCAGTACGGCCCTTACAGCTGACGCTAACTATGGCTACACCTTC.

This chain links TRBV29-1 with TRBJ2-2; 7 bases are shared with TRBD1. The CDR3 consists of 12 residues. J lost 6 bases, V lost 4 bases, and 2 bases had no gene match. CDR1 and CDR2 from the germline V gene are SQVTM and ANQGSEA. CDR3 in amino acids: CSVVQGPGELFF. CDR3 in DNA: TGCAGCGTTGTACAGGGGCCCGGGGAGCTGTTTTTT.